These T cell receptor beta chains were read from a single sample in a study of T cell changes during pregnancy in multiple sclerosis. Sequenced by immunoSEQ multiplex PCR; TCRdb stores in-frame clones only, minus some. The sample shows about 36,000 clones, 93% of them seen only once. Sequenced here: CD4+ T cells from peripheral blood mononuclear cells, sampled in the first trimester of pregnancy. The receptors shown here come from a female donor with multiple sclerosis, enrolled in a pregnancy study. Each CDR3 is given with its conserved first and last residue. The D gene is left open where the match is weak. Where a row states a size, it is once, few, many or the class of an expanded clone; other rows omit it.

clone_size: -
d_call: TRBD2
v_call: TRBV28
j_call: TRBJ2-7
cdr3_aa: CASGETSATYEQYF
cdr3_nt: TGTGCCAGCGGGGAGACTAGCGCTACCTACGAGCAGTACTTC

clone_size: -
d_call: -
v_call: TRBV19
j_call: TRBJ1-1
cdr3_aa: CASRRSTEAFF
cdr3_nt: TGTGCCAGCAGGAGGAGCACTGAAGCTTTCTTT

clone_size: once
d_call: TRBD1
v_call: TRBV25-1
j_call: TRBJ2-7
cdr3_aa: CASSEYMGQVGEQYF
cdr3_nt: TGTGCCAGCAGTGAATATATGGGACAGGTCGGCGAGCAGTACTTC

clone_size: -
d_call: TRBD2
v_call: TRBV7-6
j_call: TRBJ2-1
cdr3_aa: CASSFRTSGVRANEQFF
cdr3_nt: TGTGCCAGCAGCTTTCGGACTAGCGGGGTTCGGGCCAATGAGCAGTTCTTC

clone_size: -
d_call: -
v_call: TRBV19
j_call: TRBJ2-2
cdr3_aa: CASSISKGSGELFF
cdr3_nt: TGTGCCAGTAGTATAAGCAAGGGGTCCGGGGAGCTGTTTTTT

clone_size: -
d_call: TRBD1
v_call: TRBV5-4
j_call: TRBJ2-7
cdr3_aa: CASSSGQGVFHEQYF
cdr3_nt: TGTGCCAGCAGCTCCGGACAGGGGGTTTTTCACGAGCAGTACTTC

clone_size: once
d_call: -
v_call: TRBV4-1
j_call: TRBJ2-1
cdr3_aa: CASSQVQRNEQFF
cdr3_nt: TGCGCCAGCAGCCAAGTTCAGCGCAATGAGCAGTTCTTC

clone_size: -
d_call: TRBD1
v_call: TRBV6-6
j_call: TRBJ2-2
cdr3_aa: CASSKPGQGIGELFF
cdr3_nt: TGTGCCAGCAGTAAACCGGGACAGGGAATCGGGGAGCTGTTTTTT

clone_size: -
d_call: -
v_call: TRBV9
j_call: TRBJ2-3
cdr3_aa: CASSANTGGWDTQYF
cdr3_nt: TGTGCCAGCAGCGCGAATACCGGCGGGTGGGATACGCAGTATTTT

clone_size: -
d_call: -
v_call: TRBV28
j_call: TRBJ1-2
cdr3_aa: CASSLTTGRGAATLNGYTF
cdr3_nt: TGTGCCAGCAGTTTAACGACAGGCCGTGGGGCAGCCACATTGAATGGCTACACCTTC

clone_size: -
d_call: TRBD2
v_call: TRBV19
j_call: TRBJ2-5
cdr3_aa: CASSTPYSGTSGGPGETQYF
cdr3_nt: TGTGCCAGTAGTACCCCTTATTCCGGGACTAGCGGGGGGCCCGGGGAGACCCAGTACTTC

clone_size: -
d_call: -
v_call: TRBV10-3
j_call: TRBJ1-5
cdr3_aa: CAISERSVDSNQPQHF
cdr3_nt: TGTGCCATCAGTGAACGGTCCGTCGATAGCAATCAGCCCCAGCATTTT

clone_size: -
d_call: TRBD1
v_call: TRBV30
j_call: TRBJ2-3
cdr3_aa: CARGTGVFDTQYF
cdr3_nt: TGTGCCAGGGGGACAGGGGTCTTCGATACGCAGTATTTT

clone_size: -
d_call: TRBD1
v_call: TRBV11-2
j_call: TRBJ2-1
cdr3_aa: CASSWGAGGEQFF
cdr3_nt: TGTGCCAGCAGTTGGGGCGCAGGGGGTGAGCAGTTCTTC

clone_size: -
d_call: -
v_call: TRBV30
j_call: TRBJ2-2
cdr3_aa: CAWNGRGRNTGELFF
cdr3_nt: TGTGCCTGGAATGGCAGGGGAAGAAACACCGGGGAGCTGTTTTTT

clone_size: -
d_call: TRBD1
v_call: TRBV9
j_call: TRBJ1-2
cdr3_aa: CASSGGVGQEGLYGYTF
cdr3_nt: TGTGCCAGCAGCGGGGGGGTTGGACAGGAAGGTCTCTATGGCTACACCTTC

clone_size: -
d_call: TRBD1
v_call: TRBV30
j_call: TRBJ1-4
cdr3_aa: CAWNRQGNNEKLFF
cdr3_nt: TGTGCCTGGAATCGACAGGGTAATAATGAAAAACTGTTTTTT

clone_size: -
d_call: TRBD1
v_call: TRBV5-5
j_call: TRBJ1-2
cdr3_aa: CASSSWTGDNYGYTF
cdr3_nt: TGTGCCAGCAGCTCGTGGACAGGGGATAACTATGGCTACACCTTC

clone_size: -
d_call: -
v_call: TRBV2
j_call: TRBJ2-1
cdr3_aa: CASINQQGGEQFF
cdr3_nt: TGTGCCAGCATCAATCAGCAGGGGGGTGAGCAGTTCTTC

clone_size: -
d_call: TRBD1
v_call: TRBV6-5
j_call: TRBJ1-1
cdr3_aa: CASRRTGSTEAFF
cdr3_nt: TGTGCCAGCAGGCGGACAGGGAGCACTGAAGCTTTCTTT

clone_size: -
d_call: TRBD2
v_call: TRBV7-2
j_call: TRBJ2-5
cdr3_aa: CASSFGLAGSTQYF
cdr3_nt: TGTGCCAGCAGCTTTGGACTAGCGGGATCCACCCAGTACTTC

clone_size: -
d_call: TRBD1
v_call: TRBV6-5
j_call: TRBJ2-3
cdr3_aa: CASSQDRGRDTQYF
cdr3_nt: TGTGCCAGCAGTCAGGACAGGGGGCGAGATACGCAGTATTTT

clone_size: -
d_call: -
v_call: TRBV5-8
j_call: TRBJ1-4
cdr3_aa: CASSLQGNEKLFF
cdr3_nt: TGTGCCAGCAGCCTACAGGGAAACGAAAAACTGTTTTTT

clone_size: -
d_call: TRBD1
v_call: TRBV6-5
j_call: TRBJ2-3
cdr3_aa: CASSETGGTDTQYF
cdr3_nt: TGTGCCAGCAGTGAGACAGGGGGCACAGATACGCAGTATTTT

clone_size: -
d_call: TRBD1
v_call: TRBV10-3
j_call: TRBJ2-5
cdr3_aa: CAISESKGAGGKETQYF
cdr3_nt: TGTGCCATCAGTGAGTCCAAAGGGGCAGGGGGAAAAGAGACCCAGTACTTC

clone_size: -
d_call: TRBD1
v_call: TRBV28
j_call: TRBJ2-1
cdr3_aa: CASSPPGQGVSPYNEQFF
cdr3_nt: TGTGCCAGCAGTCCGCCGGGACAGGGGGTCTCCCCCTACAATGAGCAGTTCTTC

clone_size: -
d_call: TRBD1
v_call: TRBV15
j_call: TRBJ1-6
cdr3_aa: CATSRALLPGTGGISSPLHF
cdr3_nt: TGTGCCACCAGCAGAGCCCTTCTACCCGGGACAGGGGGCATTAGTTCACCCCTCCACTTT

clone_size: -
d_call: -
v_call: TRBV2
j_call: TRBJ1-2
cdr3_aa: CASRHQGPADYGYTF
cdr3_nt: TGTGCCAGCAGACATCAGGGCCCGGCGGACTATGGCTACACCTTC

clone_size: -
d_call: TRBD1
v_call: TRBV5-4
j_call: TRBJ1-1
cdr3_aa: CASSPTGGGAEAFF
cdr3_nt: TGTGCCAGCAGCCCAACAGGGGGAGGAGCTGAAGCTTTCTTT

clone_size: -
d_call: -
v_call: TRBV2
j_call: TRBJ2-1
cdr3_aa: CASREGPDEQFF
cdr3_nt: TGTGCCAGCAGGGAGGGCCCCGATGAGCAGTTCTTC

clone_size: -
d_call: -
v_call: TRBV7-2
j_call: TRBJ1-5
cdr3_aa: CASSLAQMGGQPQHF
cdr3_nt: TGTGCCAGCAGCTTAGCACAAATGGGGGGGCAGCCCCAGCATTTT

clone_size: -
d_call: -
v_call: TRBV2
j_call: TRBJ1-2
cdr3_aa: CASSRQVSYTF
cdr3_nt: TGTGCCAGCAGCCGACAGGTGAGCTACACCTTC

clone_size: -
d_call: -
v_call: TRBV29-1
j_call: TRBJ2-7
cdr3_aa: CSVVQLYEQYF
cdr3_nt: TGCAGCGTTGTACAGTTATACGAGCAGTACTTC

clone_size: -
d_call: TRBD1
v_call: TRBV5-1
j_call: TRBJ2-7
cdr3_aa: CASSLGGQGFYEQYF
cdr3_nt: TGCGCCAGCAGCCTTGGGGGACAGGGATTCTACGAGCAGTACTTC

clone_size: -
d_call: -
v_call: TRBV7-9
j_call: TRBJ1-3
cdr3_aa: CASSSLGGGNTIYF
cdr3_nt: TGTGCCAGCAGCTCCCTAGGGGGTGGAAACACCATATATTTT

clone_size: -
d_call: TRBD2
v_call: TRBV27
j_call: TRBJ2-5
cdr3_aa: CASSPVGAGGGETQYF
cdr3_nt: TGTGCCAGCAGTCCCGTGGGGGCGGGGGGGGGAGAGACCCAGTACTTC

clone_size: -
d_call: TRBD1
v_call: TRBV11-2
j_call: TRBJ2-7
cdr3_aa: CASSMTGGPGEQYF
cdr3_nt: TGTGCCAGCAGCATGACAGGGGGACCGGGTGAGCAGTACTTC

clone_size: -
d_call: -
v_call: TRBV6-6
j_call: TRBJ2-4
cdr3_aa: CASQPFDSLAKNIQYF
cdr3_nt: TGTGCCAGTCAACCTTTTGACAGCCTAGCCAAAAACATTCAGTACTTC

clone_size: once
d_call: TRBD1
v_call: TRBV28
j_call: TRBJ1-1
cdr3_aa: CASPPTGGGVSDTEAFF
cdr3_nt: TGTGCCAGCCCCCCCACCGGAGGGGGCGTGTCGGACACTGAAGCTTTCTTT

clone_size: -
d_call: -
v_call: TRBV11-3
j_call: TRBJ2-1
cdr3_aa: CASSLGRRTSYNEQFF
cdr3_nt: TGTGCCAGCAGCTTAGGGAGGCGGACGTCCTACAATGAGCAGTTCTTC

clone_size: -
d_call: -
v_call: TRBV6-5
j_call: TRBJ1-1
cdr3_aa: CAVRTALNTEAFF
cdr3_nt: TGTGCCGTCCGGACAGCCTTGAACACTGAAGCTTTCTTT

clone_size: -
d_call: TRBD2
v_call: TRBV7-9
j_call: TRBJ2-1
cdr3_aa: CASSFTSGRNNEQFF
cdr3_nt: TGTGCCAGCAGCTTTACTAGCGGCCGTAACAATGAGCAGTTCTTC

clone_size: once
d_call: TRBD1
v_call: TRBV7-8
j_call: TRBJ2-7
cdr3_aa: CASSSYRDRPSYEQYF
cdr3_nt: TGTGCCAGCAGCTCTTACCGGGACAGGCCGTCCTACGAGCAGTACTTC

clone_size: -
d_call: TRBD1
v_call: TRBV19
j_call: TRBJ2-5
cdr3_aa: CASSLRDRGPYQETQYF
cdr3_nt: TGTGCCAGTAGTCTGAGGGACAGGGGACCTTATCAAGAGACCCAGTACTTC